A single sample gave rise to the 27 T cell receptor beta chains below, sequenced in a study of cytomegalovirus exposure and HLA in healthy donors. Primers: 60 Vbeta forward and 13 Jbeta reverse. Here immunoSEQ multiplex PCR was the method, and the copy in TCRdb shows in-frame clones only, minus some. The repertoire has 180,000 or so clones, about 9% of them found once; the top ten carry roughly 1.4%. The sample comprised PBMCs. The receptors shown here come from a woman aged 25 to 45 in good health and CMV-seropositive.

The CDR3 coding sequence is TGTGCCAGCAGCTTATCTCCAGGGGGACGGGGAAACACCATATATTTT. Amino acid sequence: CASSLSPGGRGNTIYF. The chain couples TRBV7-6 to TRBJ1-3, with TRBD1 identical over 7 bases. Trimming took 2 bases from V and 4 from J; bases not matched to a gene: 8. The CDR3 runs to 16 residues. Per germline, CDR1 SGHVS and CDR2 FNYEAQ.

The chain has TRBV10-1 and TRBJ1-5; no clear D gene. V dropped 4 bases and J dropped 4 bases, with 8 bases sitting between them. The CDR3 length is 13 residues. CDR1 is WNHNN and CDR2 is SYGVQD in the germline V gene (reference sequence). This chain's CDR3 is CASSGVWNQPQHF. The CDR3 DNA sequence: TGCGCCAGCAGTGGAGTGTGGAATCAGCCCCAGCATTTT.

The V call is TRBV4-2, the J call TRBJ2-1; 8 nucleotides match TRBD1. This CDR3 comprises 18 residues. Germline V gene sequence: CDR1 LGHNA, CDR2 YNFKEQ. Trimming at V came to 1 base and at J to 3 bases, leaving 11 bases not matched to a gene. CDR3 sequence (DNA): TGTGCCAGCAGCCAAGTACTGCGGGGTGGACAGGGCTACAATGAGCAGTTCTTC. Translation: CASSQVLRGGQGYNEQFF.

The chain links TRBV7-9 to TRBJ2-5; D unresolved. This CDR3 region has 11 residues. From germline, CDR1 is SEHNR and CDR2 FQNEAQ (reference sequence). V shed 7 bases and J shed 1 base, with 4 bases lying between them. The CDR3, as DNA: TGTGCCAGCACCCTCCAAGAGACCCAGTACTTC. Its translation is CASTLQETQYF.

This clone came up a few times. The chain recombines TRBV30 with TRBJ1-2; no definite D call. Trimming stripped 4 bases from V and 4 bases from J, with 13 bases between. The CDR3 runs to 13 residues. Germline assignment: CDR1 GTSNPN and CDR2 SVGIG (reference sequence). The CDR3: CAWKRPETYGYTF. CDR3 sequence (DNA): TGTGCCTGGAAGCGGCCTGAAACCTATGGCTACACCTTC.

V and J are TRBV6-5 and TRBJ2-2; D ambiguous. This CDR3 is built from 14 residues. CDR1 and CDR2 (germline): MNHEY, SVGAGI. Trimming took off 6 bases at V and 5 bases at J, with 13 bases between the two ends. The CDR3 protein is CASSLLTNTGELFF. The CDR3 DNA follows: TGTGCCAGCAGCCTACTGACAAATACCGGGGAGCTGTTTTTT.

This clone was seen a few times. This rearrangement joins TRBV5-6 to TRBJ2-3; 7 bases match TRBD1. The CDR3 extends over 18 amino acids. The germline gives CDR1 SGHDT, CDR2 YYEEEE. The J segment lost 3 bases and the V segment lost 4 bases, leaving 17 bases of the junction unmatched. The CDR3 nucleotides are TGTGCCAGCAGCCCCCCGTTAGGGTCAGGGGGTAGGACAGATACGCAGTATTTT. This sequence encodes CASSPPLGSGGRTDTQYF.

The chain uses TRBV19 and TRBJ2-7; 7 bases map to TRBD2. Trimming took 8 bases from V and 3 from J; bases not matched to a gene: 7. This CDR3 has 13 amino acids. Germline lookup yields CDR1 LNHDA and CDR2 SQIVND (reference sequence). Here the CDR3 reads CASGPSGYYEQYF. CDR3 coding DNA: TGTGCCAGTGGGCCTAGCGGATACTACGAGCAGTACTTC.

This clone was seen only a few times. V gene TRBV27 combines with J gene TRBJ2-2, with TRBD1 identical over 8 bases. Trimming took 7 bases from V and 5 from J; bases not matched to a gene: 9. Germline V gene sequence: CDR1 MNHEY, CDR2 SMNVEV (reference sequence). This CDR3 is 15 amino acids long. Here the CDR3 reads CASKRQGYWTGELFF. The DNA of the CDR3 is TGTGCCAGCAAAAGACAGGGGTATTGGACCGGGGAGCTGTTTTTT.

This clone was seen more than once but under ten times. The chain recombines TRBV6-1 with TRBJ2-1; 11 nucleotides agree with TRBD1. Germline values: CDR1 MNHNS, CDR2 SASEGT. The CDR3 length is 15 residues. The junction had 9 bases not matched to a gene; V was cut back by 5 bases and J by 9 bases. The CDR3 coding sequence is TGTGCCAGCAGTAACGCGGACAGGGGGCCGAGTGAGCAGTTCTTC. Translation gives CASSNADRGPSEQFF.

This chain uses TRBV9 with TRBJ1-2, with D possibly being TRBD1 (6 bases). CDR3 length equals 15 residues. The ends were cut back, 0 bases at V and 6 bases at J, with 15 bases in the middle. Germline assignment: CDR1 SGDLS and CDR2 YYNGEE. This CDR3 is CASSVVSGDKHGYTF. In DNA form, the CDR3 reads TGTGCCAGCAGCGTAGTGTCAGGGGATAAGCATGGCTACACCTTC.

This sequence joins TRBV6-6 and TRBJ2-5; the D is unclear. Germline CDR1 reads MNHNY; CDR2 reads SVGAGI (reference sequence). Trimming took off 2 bases at V and 0 bases at J, with 10 bases between the two ends. This CDR3 region has 15 residues. This CDR3 reads CASSYDSGYQETQYF. DNA of the CDR3: TGTGCCAGCAGTTACGACTCCGGCTACCAAGAGACCCAGTACTTC.

This clone has only a few counts. V usage is TRBV29-1 and J usage is TRBJ1-1; D is ambiguous. CDR1 and CDR2 (germline): SQVTM, ANQGSEA. With 3 bases removed from V and 1 base from J, the gap between germline ends came to 9 bases. The CDR3 contains 13 residues. Here the CDR3 DNA reads TGCAGCGTTGAGGGCAGACAGAACACTGAAGCTTTCTTT. This gives the protein CSVEGRQNTEAFF. The complete variable domain, with remaining parts taken from reference TRBV29-1 and TRBJ1-1, reads SAVISQKPSRDICQRGTSLTIQCQVDSQVTMMFWYRQQPGQSLTLIATANQGSEATYESGFVIDKFPISRPNLTFSTLTVSNMSPEDSSIYLCSVEGRQNTEAFFGQGTRLTVV.

This clone was detected ten times or more. V usage is TRBV7-8 and J usage is TRBJ2-2, with D uncertain. Trimming shortened V by 1 base and J by 6 bases, and 9 bases separated the two germline ends. The CDR3 consists of 14 residues. Germline V gene lookup returns CDR1 SGHVS and CDR2 FQNEAQ. CDR3 sequence (DNA): TGTGCCAGCAGCTTAGTAGATCGTCCCGGGGAGCTGTTTTTT. The encoded protein is CASSLVDRPGELFF.

This clone was detected only a few times. The chain couples TRBV9 to TRBJ2-3; TRBD2 might be the D (6 bases). Looked up from germline, CDR1 is SGDLS and CDR2 is YYNGEE. The V end lost 3 bases, the J end lost 4 bases, and 18 bases lay between the germline ends. The CDR3 totals 16 residues. The CDR3 reads CASSARWRAVADTQYF. DNA for the CDR3: TGTGCCAGCAGCGCCCGCTGGAGGGCCGTCGCAGATACGCAGTATTTT.

This rearrangement joins TRBV18 to TRBJ1-5, with D possibly TRBD1 on 6 matching bases. Trimming cost V 4 bases and J 2 bases, with 15 bases left between them. The CDR3 extends over 16 amino acids. Germline assignment: CDR1 KGHSH and CDR2 LQKENI. The CDR3 region is CASSQPGQFGNQPQHF. In DNA form, the CDR3 reads TGTGCCAGCTCACAACCTGGACAGTTTGGCAATCAGCCCCAGCATTTT. The variable domain in full, completed from reference TRBV18 and TRBJ1-5, reads NAGVMQNPRHLVRRRGQEARLRCSPMKGHSHVYWYRQLPEEGLKFMVYLQKENIIDESGMPKERFSAEFPKEGPSILRIQQVVRGDSAAYFCASSQPGQFGNQPQHFGDGTRLSIL.

This clone turned up a few times. The chain uses TRBV6-1 and TRBJ1-2; no definite D call. V gave up 4 bases and J gave up 3 bases, with 9 bases separating them. This CDR3 is 13 amino acids long. Per germline, CDR1 MNHNS and CDR2 SASEGT. The CDR3 DNA is TGTGCCAGCAGTGTTGAGGGCGACTATGGCTACACCTTC. This translates into CASSVEGDYGYTF.

This clone occurred a few times. The gene calls are TRBV27 and TRBJ2-5; TRBD2 matches at 7 bases. The DNA matches TRBJ2-7 better at its end, which makes the J call doubtful. Germline V gene sequence: CDR1 MNHEY, CDR2 SMNVEV (reference sequence). The CDR3 spans 15 residues. This CDR3 reads CASSSLAIYTYEQYF. The DNA for the CDR3 is TGTGCCAGCAGTTCACTAGCGATTTACACCTACGAGCAGTACTTC.

This clone was seen more than once but under ten times. The V gene is TRBV7-9, the J gene TRBJ1-4; 9 bases agree with TRBD1. The CDR3 contains 15 residues. From germline, CDR1 is SEHNR and CDR2 FQNEAQ (reference sequence). V trimming: 3 bases; J trimming: 7 bases; junction bases outside the gene matches: 6. The CDR3 nucleotides read TGTGCCAGCAGCTTTTCCGGGACAGGGTTTGAAAAACTGTTTTTT. Its protein is CASSFSGTGFEKLFF.

The chain recombines TRBV2 with TRBJ2-1; 8 nucleotides agree with TRBD2. The V gene's germline CDR1 is SNHLY and CDR2 FYNNEI. Trimming at V came to 5 bases and at J to 15 bases, leaving 9 bases not matched to a gene. The CDR3 contains 12 residues. DNA for the CDR3: TGTGCCAGCAGTTCTACTAGCGGAAGAAGGTTCTTC. Encoded protein: CASSSTSGRRFF.

This rearrangement joins TRBV5-4 to TRBJ2-5, with 14 positions matching TRBD2. Trimming cost V 4 bases and J 5 bases; bases outside gene matches: 7. CDR1 and CDR2 from the germline V gene are SGHNT and YYREEE (reference sequence). This CDR3 is 16 amino acids long. The CDR3 reads CASSQGGLAGVETQYF. The CDR3 bases are TGTGCCAGCAGCCAAGGGGGACTAGCGGGAGTTGAGACCCAGTACTTC.

The V and J genes are TRBV6-1 and TRBJ1-1; D uncertain. The CDR3 has 14 residues. Germline CDR1 and CDR2: MNHNS and SASEGT. Trimming left V 1 base short and J 7 bases short, with 13 bases between. Here the CDR3 reads CASSEVLTSSEAFF. CDR3 coding DNA: TGTGCCAGCAGTGAAGTTTTGACTTCGAGTGAAGCTTTCTTT.

This clone was seen a few times. The V and J genes are TRBV9 and TRBJ2-4, with D tentatively TRBD2 (6 bases). The V end lost 0 bases, the J end lost 10 bases, and 14 bases lay between the germline ends. Germline V gene sequence: CDR1 SGDLS, CDR2 YYNGEE. This CDR3 region has 14 residues. The CDR3: CASSVGGGESIQYF. Written as DNA, the CDR3 is TGTGCCAGCAGCGTAGGAGGAGGGGAAAGTATTCAGTACTTC.

Only a few counts were recorded for this clone. The CDR3 DNA sequence: TGTGCCAGCAGCGTTGGGCCAGGACTTGAAAAACTGTTTTTT. It translates to CASSVGPGLEKLFF. The chain employs TRBV9 and TRBJ1-4; the D is unclear. This CDR3 spans 14 amino acids. Trimming pared 2 bases from V and 7 bases from J, leaving 12 bases between. Germline CDR1 reads SGDLS; CDR2 reads YYNGEE.

CDR3 sequence (DNA): TGTGCCAGTAGTCCCCCCGGGACAGGGTCTGGAAACACCATATATTTT. Protein product: CASSPPGTGSGNTIYF. The chain joins TRBV19 to TRBJ1-3; TRBD1 agrees at 9 bases. Germline V gives CDR1 LNHDA, CDR2 SQIVND (reference sequence). J lost 1 base, V lost 5 bases, and 6 bases had no gene match. This CDR3 contains 16 residues.

This clone appeared once. The genes are TRBV7-9 and TRBJ2-3; 8 nucleotides align to TRBD2. The V gene's germline CDR1 is SEHNR and CDR2 FQNEAQ (reference sequence). V lost 4 bases to trimming and J lost 1 base; unmatched junction nucleotides: 4. The CDR3 is 15 residues long. CDR3 sequence (DNA): TGTGCCAGCAGCTGGGAACTAGCGGGCACAGATACGCAGTATTTT. Its protein product is CASSWELAGTDTQYF.

This clone was picked up a small number of times. The rearrangement joins TRBV6-1 to TRBJ1-2; 7 nucleotides agree with TRBD1. The CDR3 contains 14 residues. J was trimmed by 7 bases and V by 5 bases; bases with no gene match: 10. Germline CDR1 reads MNHNS; CDR2 reads SASEGT. CDR3 coding DNA: TGTGCCAGCAGTCACCTAGACAGGGTCGGTGGCTACACCTTC. This encodes CASSHLDRVGGYTF.